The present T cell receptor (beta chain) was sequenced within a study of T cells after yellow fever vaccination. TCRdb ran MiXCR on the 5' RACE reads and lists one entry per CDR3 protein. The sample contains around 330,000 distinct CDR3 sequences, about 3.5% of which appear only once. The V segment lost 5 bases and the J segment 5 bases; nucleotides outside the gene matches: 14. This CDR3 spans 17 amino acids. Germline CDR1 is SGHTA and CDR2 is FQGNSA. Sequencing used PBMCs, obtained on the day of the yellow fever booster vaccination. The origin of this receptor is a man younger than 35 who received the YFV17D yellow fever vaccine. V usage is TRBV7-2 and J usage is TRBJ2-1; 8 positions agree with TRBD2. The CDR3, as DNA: TGTGCCAGCAGCCTTGGTCGGCGGGGGGTTACCCACAATGAGCAGTTCTTC. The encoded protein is CASSLGRRGVTHNEQFF.